This record covers a single T cell receptor beta chain. Its antigen remains unidentified. This sample was taken from a study of response to subunit inactivated influenza vaccine. Study-wide points: The study's authors posited that every seasonal influenza vaccination enlists few new T cells.

TCRdb re-called the RT-PCR reads with MiXCR, one entry per CDR3 protein. Here the sample spans under 850,000 distinct CDR3 sequences, about 18% being singletons. The V end lost 7 bases, the J end lost 5 bases, and 11 bases lay between the germline ends. Per germline, CDR1 MNHEY and CDR2 SVGAGI. The CDR3 is 12 residues long. The starting material was PBMCs from blood, obtained approximately 5 days after vaccination. This sequence originates from a man aged 50 or older who received an inactivated influenza vaccine. This chain links TRBV6-5 with TRBJ1-1; D gene uncertain. This CDR3 reads CASIGWGTEAFF. The CDR3 DNA sequence: TGTGCCAGCATCGGATGGGGAACTGAAGCTTTCTTT.